A selection of T cell receptor beta chains follows, all from one sample in a study of blood T cell dynamics during melanoma immunotherapy. The method was immunoSEQ multiplex PCR; TCRdb's version includes in-frame clones alone and lacks a portion of them. The top ten hold more than 6% of the sample, which has thousands of clones, about 85% seen once. The sample here was blood, taken from a patient treated with checkpoint blockade. The receptors were sampled from a human donor with melanoma. CDR3s include the opening cysteine and the closing phenylalanine or tryptophan. The order of the fields is V gene, CDR3 protein.

TRBV18 | CASSPPLHYNEQFF
TRBV5-4 | CASSQTEGGRRSNQPQHF
TRBV9 | CASSGGGGTDTQYF
TRBV14 | CASSPRWTAQNEKLFF
TRBV19 | CASSIDRVRTGELFF
TRBV28 | CASSLGGQRGTEAFF
TRBV7-8 | CASSPGQGETRLWGYTF
TRBV28 | CASRQGNQPQHF
TRBV28 | CASESSGANVLTF
TRBV5-1 | CASSLFGGGAYEQYF
TRBV5-4 | CASSHRQGPSGNTIYF